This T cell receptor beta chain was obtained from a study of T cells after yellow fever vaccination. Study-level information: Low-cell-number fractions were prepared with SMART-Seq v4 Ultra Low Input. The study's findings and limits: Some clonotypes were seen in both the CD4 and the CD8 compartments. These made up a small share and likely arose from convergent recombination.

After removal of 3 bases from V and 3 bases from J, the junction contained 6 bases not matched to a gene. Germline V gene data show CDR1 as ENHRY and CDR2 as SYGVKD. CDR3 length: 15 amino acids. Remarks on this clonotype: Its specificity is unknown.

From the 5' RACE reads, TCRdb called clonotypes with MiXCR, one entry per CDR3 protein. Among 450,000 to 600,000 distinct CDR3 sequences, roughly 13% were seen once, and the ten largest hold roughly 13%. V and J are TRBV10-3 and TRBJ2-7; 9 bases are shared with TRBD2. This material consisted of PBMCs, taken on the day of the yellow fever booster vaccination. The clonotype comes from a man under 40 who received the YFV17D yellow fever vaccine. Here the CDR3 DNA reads TGTGCCATCAGTGAATCAAGCGGGGGGAACTACGAGCAGTACTTC. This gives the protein CAISESSGGNYEQYF.